These 18 T cell receptor beta chains were all obtained from the same sample, sequenced in a study of metastatic and nonmetastatic thyroid tumors. From the PCR reads, TCRdb re-called clones with MiXCR. The sample lists around 14,000 clones, about 22% occurring once. Thyroid surgery was performed in patients who had received no treatment beforehand. Sequencing was performed on tumor tissue. These receptors all stem from a female donor with papillary thyroid cancer or a benign thyroid nodule (not recorded which). Some clones in this sample may be carry-over from other donors' samples.

For this clone: This CDR3 is also generated by other DNA sequences in the sample. This rearrangement joins TRBV20-1 to TRBJ2-7, with unresolved D. From germline, CDR1 is DFQATT and CDR2 SNEGSKA (reference sequence). The CDR3 is 16 residues long. V was cut by 0 bases and J by 7 bases, with 22 bases left in between. In DNA, the CDR3 is TGCAGTGCTAGAGATCGTCGTGGACGTGGTTATTGGGAGCAGTACTTC. The encoded protein is CSARDRRGRGYWEQYF.

The chain joins TRBV4-2 to TRBJ2-1, with 13 positions matching TRBD2. The length of the CDR3 is 19 residues. Germline V gene lookup returns CDR1 LGHNA and CDR2 YNFKEQ. V shed 4 bases and J 0 bases; nucleotides not matched to a gene: 9. CDR3 protein: CASSPGLAGTYSSYNEQFF. The CDR3 DNA reads as TGTGCCAGCAGCCCGGGACTAGCGGGAACGTATAGCTCCTACAATGAGCAGTTCTTC.

This clone has ten or more counts. A much more abundant neighbour one base away suggests this may be a read error. The chain carries TRBV20-1 and TRBJ1-1; 7 bases agree with TRBD1. CDR1 is DFQATT and CDR2 is SNEGSKA in the germline V gene (reference sequence). The V gene end was trimmed by 5 bases and the J gene end by 10 bases; junction bases not matched to a gene: 10. This CDR3 region has 12 residues. The CDR3 DNA reads TGCAGTGCTGGAGTATCCCGACAGGGAGCTTTCTTT. This codes for CSAGVSRQGAFF.

The chain couples TRBV5-1 to TRBJ2-7; D call uncertain. The CDR3 is 14 amino acids. The germline gives CDR1 SGHRS, CDR2 YFSETQ. V gave up 1 base and J gave up 3 bases, with 11 bases separating them. CDR3 loop: CASSLLSTDYEQYF. The CDR3 coding sequence is TGCGCCAGCAGCTTGTTAAGTACGGACTACGAGCAGTACTTC.

Ten or more counts support this clone. A much larger clone lies one base from this, so it may be a read error. The chain joins TRBV20-1 to TRBJ2-1; 14 nucleotides line up with TRBD2. The CDR3 is 18 residues long. Germline loops: CDR1 DFQATT, CDR2 SNEGSKA (reference sequence). The trim removed 1 base at V and 0 bases at J, leaving 5 bases unmatched. The DNA of the CDR3 is TGCAGTGCTAGAGGACTAGCGGGAGGGGGAAGCTCCTACAATGAGCAGTTCTTC. This encodes CSARGLAGGGSSYNEQFF.

This clone is deemed medium-sized. The gene calls are TRBV2 and TRBJ1-1; 10 bases line up with TRBD1. Germline trimming cut 6 bases from V and 3 bases from J; bases unmatched to any gene: 7. The CDR3 length is 15 residues. From germline, CDR1 is SNHLY and CDR2 FYNNEI. The CDR3 loop is CASRGRQGADTEAFF. In DNA, the CDR3 is TGTGCCAGCAGGGGCAGACAGGGGGCGGACACTGAAGCTTTCTTT.

This clone was detected only a few times. This clone may be a read error of a much larger clone one base away. The rearrangement joins TRBV4-3 to TRBJ2-1; a possible D gene is TRBD2 (5 bases). Trimming cost V 4 bases and J 6 bases, with 16 bases left between them. The CDR3 extends over 15 amino acids. Per the germline V gene, CDR1 is LGHNA and CDR2 is YSLEER. This CDR3 reads CASSPFSVMVNEQFF. In DNA form, the CDR3 reads TGCGCCAGCAGCCCTTTTAGCGTGATGGTCAATGAGCAGTTCTTC.

This clone was counted between two and nine times. The gene calls are TRBV27 and TRBJ2-7; 11 nucleotides match TRBD2. Germline CDR1 reads MNHEY; CDR2 reads SMNVEV (reference sequence). The CDR3 sequence is 15 residues long. Trimming took 3 bases from V and 3 from J; bases not matched to a gene: 4. The CDR3 DNA is TGTGCCAGCAGTTTGGACGGGACTAGCGGCTACGAGCAGTACTTC. Translating it yields CASSLDGTSGYEQYF.

The chain employs TRBV11-2 and TRBJ2-7, with TRBD2 identical over 9 bases. V shed 5 bases, J shed 4 bases, and the junction held 18 bases outside the gene matches. This CDR3 has 18 amino acids. Germline CDR1 reads SGHAT; CDR2 reads FQNNGV. The CDR3 region has the DNA TGTGCCAGCAGCATCCCCCCCGGCGCTAGCGGGAAGCTGTACGAGCAGTACTTC. This sequence encodes CASSIPPGASGKLYEQYF. Looking up the rest from reference TRBV11-2 and TRBJ2-7 gives the full variable domain: EAGVAQSPRYKIIEKRQSVAFWCNPISGHATLYWYQQILGQGPKLLIQFQNNGVVDDSQLPKDRFSAERLKGVDSTLKIQPAKLEDSAVYLCASSIPPGASGKLYEQYFGPGTRLTVT.

The chain is built from TRBV5-1 and TRBJ2-7; no clear D gene. The ends were cut back, 0 bases at V and 0 bases at J, with 7 bases in the middle. CDR1 and CDR2 (germline): SGHRS, YFSETQ. There are 14 residues in the CDR3. The CDR3 DNA reads TGCGCCAGCAGCTTGGCCGGGTTCTCCTACGAGCAGTACTTC. This encodes CASSLAGFSYEQYF.

Many counts were recorded for this clone. The J gene is TRBJ2-1, the V gene TRBV11-2, with D perhaps matching TRBD2 (6 bases). This CDR3 contains 14 residues. With 4 bases removed from V and 12 bases from J, the gap between germline ends came to 19 bases. CDR1 is SGHAT and CDR2 is FQNNGV in the germline V gene. DNA for the CDR3: TGTGCCAGCAGCTCCGTTCTGGGAGGCGTCGGGCAGTTCTTC. Translated, it gives CASSSVLGGVGQFF.

The V and J genes are TRBV12-3 or TRBV12-4 and TRBJ2-1, with 8 bases fitting TRBD2. The trim removed 6 bases at V and 5 bases at J, leaving 12 bases unmatched. The CDR3 totals 16 residues. This CDR3 is CASSPRFIAGNNEQFF. The CDR3 region has the DNA TGTGCCAGCAGCCCTAGGTTTATAGCGGGGAACAATGAGCAGTTCTTC.

This clone appeared many times. V and J are TRBV10-3 and TRBJ2-1; 9 positions match TRBD1. The V gene end was trimmed by 6 bases and the J gene end by 0 bases; junction bases not matched to a gene: 12. Germline loops: CDR1 ENHRY, CDR2 SYGVKD. This CDR3 has 18 amino acids. CDR3 DNA: TGTGCCATCAGGTCCGGGACAGGGAACCAAAGCTCCTACAATGAGCAGTTCTTC. Translated, it gives CAIRSGTGNQSSYNEQFF.

This clone occurred once. The rearrangement uses TRBV2 and TRBJ2-7; TRBD2 matches 9 bases. CDR1 and CDR2 from the germline V gene are SNHLY and FYNNEI. This CDR3 spans 15 amino acids. V lost 1 base to trimming and J lost 3 bases; unmatched junction nucleotides: 4. CDR3 amino acids: CASSEGVAGDYEQYF. The CDR3 bases are TGTGCCAGCAGTGAAGGGGTAGCGGGAGACTACGAGCAGTACTTC.

In this sample, this clone turned up many times. The chain is built from TRBV4-1 and TRBJ1-1, with TRBD1 matching 7 bases. Germline V lookup: CDR1 MGHRA, CDR2 YSYEKL. CDR3 length: 16 residues. The ends lost 1 base at V and 0 bases at J; junction bases unmatched: 5. DNA for the CDR3: TGCGCCAGCAGCCAAGGGACAGGAAAACTGAACACTGAAGCTTTCTTT. Its translation is CASSQGTGKLNTEAFF.

The rearrangement joins TRBV6-2 or TRBV6-3 to TRBJ2-7; D is unresolved. Per germline, CDR1 MNHEY and CDR2 SVGEGT. The CDR3 totals 15 residues. V was cut by 1 base and J by 0 bases, with 10 bases left in between. CDR3 protein: CASSYWAASSYEQYF. For the CDR3, the DNA is TGTGCCAGCAGTTACTGGGCGGCTAGCTCCTACGAGCAGTACTTC.

The gene calls are TRBV20-1 and TRBJ2-3, with no clear D. This CDR3 region has 14 residues. Trimming took 2 bases from V and 6 from J, leaving 15 bases between them. Germline assignment: CDR1 DFQATT and CDR2 SNEGSKA (reference sequence). The CDR3 reads CSARSENTGDTQYF. CDR3 coding DNA: TGCAGTGCTAGATCCGAGAATACCGGTGATACGCAGTATTTT.

This clone was recorded at least ten times. The CDR3 protein is CASSQVNMGFRDEQYF. The CDR3 DNA sequence: TGCGCCAGCAGCCAAGTTAATATGGGCTTCCGGGACGAGCAGTACTTC. V gene TRBV4-1 combines with J gene TRBJ2-7, with D unresolved. CDR3 length: 16 amino acids. The V gene lost 1 base and the J gene lost 5 bases, with 18 bases spanning the gap. Looked up from germline, CDR1 is MGHRA and CDR2 is YSYEKL.